These 25 T cell receptor beta chains share one sample of origin, sequenced in a study of siplizumab effects on memory and regulatory T cells. Some clones are missing from TCRdb's copy, which holds only in-frame ones; the method was immunoSEQ multiplex PCR. Among tens of thousands of clones listed, roughly nine tenths were seen once. Sequencing was carried out using CD8+ T cells sorted from blood. The receptors derive from a human donor in good health.

This rearrangement joins TRBV20-1 to TRBJ2-5, with unresolved D. CDR1 is DFQATT and CDR2 is SNEGSKA in the germline V gene (reference sequence). This CDR3 is 10 amino acids long. V gave up 7 bases and J gave up 4 bases, with 7 bases separating them. The CDR3 spells CSVPRETQYF. CDR3 bases: TGCAGTGTCCCGCGAGAGACCCAGTACTTC.

The CDR3 nucleotides are TGCGCCAGCAGCCTCCCGGGGGGCGAGCAGTACTTC. This translates into CASSLPGGEQYF. The chain couples TRBV4-1 to TRBJ2-7; 7 nucleotides align to TRBD2. The CDR3 runs 12 residues. Germline V gene lookup returns CDR1 MGHRA and CDR2 YSYEKL. The J segment lost 6 bases and the V segment lost 4 bases, leaving 3 bases of the junction unmatched.

The chain recombines TRBV7-3 with TRBJ2-2; 9 nucleotides line up with TRBD2. Germline CDR1 reads SGHTA; CDR2 reads FQGTGA. This CDR3 region has 16 residues. Unmatched junction bases numbered 7, after V lost 2 bases and J lost 6 bases. The CDR3 nucleotides are TGTGCCAGCAGCTTAGATTCTAGCGGGATGGCCGGGGAGCTGTTTTTT. This translates into CASSLDSSGMAGELFF.

The gene calls are TRBV6-4 and TRBJ2-3; 10 bases align to TRBD2. The V gene end was trimmed by 3 bases and the J gene end by 2 bases; junction bases not matched to a gene: 5. This CDR3 spans 16 amino acids. CDR1 is MRHNA, CDR2 SNTAGT, per germline. Here the CDR3 reads CASSEASGGLTDTQYF. CDR3 bases: TGTGCCAGCAGTGAAGCTAGCGGGGGACTCACAGATACGCAGTATTTT.

This clone appeared once. The chain is built from TRBV27 and TRBJ2-3, with TRBD1 as a possible D gene (6 bases). With 4 bases removed from V and 2 bases from J, the gap between germline ends came to 16 bases. There are 16 residues in the CDR3. Germline V gives CDR1 MNHEY, CDR2 SMNVEV (reference sequence). CDR3 protein: CASSSLTGPYTDTQYF. As DNA, the CDR3 is TGTGCCAGCAGTTCATTGACAGGACCCTACACAGATACGCAGTATTTT.

The chain couples TRBV4-1 to TRBJ1-1, with TRBD1 identical over 7 bases. The trim removed 1 base at V and 7 bases at J, leaving 9 bases unmatched. The CDR3 covers 15 residues. Germline-derived CDR1 and CDR2 are MGHRA and YSYEKL. The CDR3 region has the DNA TGCGCCAGCAGCCAAGTTACGACAGGGACTTTTGAAGCTTTCTTT. Residues: CASSQVTTGTFEAFF.

The chain uses TRBV19 and TRBJ2-7; 11 bases fit TRBD2. With V trimmed by 8 bases and J by 3 bases, 9 bases remained unmatched. The CDR3 consists of 15 residues. Looked up from germline, CDR1 is LNHDA and CDR2 is SQIVND (reference sequence). The CDR3 reads CASRLLAGEIYEQYF. The CDR3 bases are TGTGCCAGTCGCTTACTAGCGGGGGAGATCTACGAGCAGTACTTC.

The chain couples TRBV7-6 to TRBJ2-5; possibly TRBD1 for D (5 bases). V lost 0 bases and J lost 1, with 9 bases in between. CDR3 size: 15 residues. Germline CDR1 is SGHVS and CDR2 is FNYEAQ. The CDR3 DNA sequence: TGTGCCAGCAGCTTAGCGTGGGGCAGCCAAGAGACCCAGTACTTC. Protein product: CASSLAWGSQETQYF.

The chain uses TRBV19 and TRBJ2-7; 8 bases map to TRBD2. J lost 5 bases, V lost 3 bases, and 12 bases had no gene match. Germline CDR1 LNHDA, CDR2 SQIVND (reference sequence). The CDR3 contains 16 residues. The CDR3 spells CASSMGEISGSNEQYF. The CDR3 DNA sequence: TGTGCCAGTAGTATGGGGGAGATCAGCGGGAGCAACGAGCAGTACTTC.

This rearrangement joins TRBV7-9 to TRBJ1-3, with 7 bases lining up with TRBD1. V lost 3 bases to trimming and J lost 4 bases; unmatched junction nucleotides: 9. Looked up from germline, CDR1 is SEHNR and CDR2 is FQNEAQ (reference sequence). The CDR3 loop spans 16 amino acids. CDR3 nucleotides: TGTGCCAGCAGCTTCGAAGAGGGGGCGCAGGGAAACACCATATATTTT. It codes for CASSFEEGAQGNTIYF.

In its sample, this clone was seen once. V usage is TRBV9 and J usage is TRBJ2-4; D is possibly TRBD1 or TRBD2 (5 bases each). Germline V CDR1 and CDR2: SGDLS, YYNGEE. V was trimmed by 0 bases and J by 9 bases, leaving 13 bases between them. This CDR3 has 14 amino acids. CDR3 coding DNA: TGTGCCAGCAGCGTAGGAGAATTGAGGGGCATTCAGTACTTC. Translation: CASSVGELRGIQYF.

The V call is TRBV5-6, the J call TRBJ1-2, with D perhaps matching TRBD1 (6 bases). This CDR3 is 15 amino acids long. Trimming shortened V by 1 base and J by 0 bases, and 10 bases separated the two germline ends. The V gene's germline CDR1 is SGHDT and CDR2 YYEEEE. The CDR3 is CASSLWGAPNYGYTF. The CDR3 DNA is TGTGCCAGCAGCTTGTGGGGGGCCCCTAACTATGGCTACACCTTC.

The sample holds one count of this clone. The chain couples TRBV4-1 to TRBJ1-2, with 9 bases identical to TRBD1. The V and J ends lost 5 bases and 4 bases, in that order; junction bases with no gene match: 5. This CDR3 contains 14 residues. Germline V lookup: CDR1 MGHRA, CDR2 YSYEKL. In DNA form, the CDR3 reads TGCGCCAGCAGCGGACGGACAGGGGCCTATGGCTACACCTTC. As protein: CASSGRTGAYGYTF.

V usage is TRBV5-5 and J usage is TRBJ2-1, with D perhaps being TRBD1 or TRBD2 (7 bases each). V was clipped by 0 bases and J by 6 bases, with 19 bases between them. CDR3 length equals 17 residues. CDR1 is SGHKS and CDR2 is YYEKEE in the germline V gene (reference sequence). The CDR3 region is CASSLAGGAYPPNEQFF. The CDR3 nucleotides read TGTGCCAGCAGCTTGGCAGGGGGGGCATACCCCCCCAATGAGCAGTTCTTC.

The genes are TRBV4-1 and TRBJ1-5, with 7 bases matching TRBD1. The CDR3 has 16 amino acids. Germline assignment: CDR1 MGHRA and CDR2 YSYEKL. V shed 0 bases, J shed 3 bases, and the junction held 5 bases outside the gene matches. In DNA, the CDR3 is TGCGCCAGCAGCCAAGAGTGGGGACAGACCAATCAGCCCCAGCATTTT. The encoded protein is CASSQEWGQTNQPQHF.

The chain carries TRBV11-2 and TRBJ2-7; D is perhaps TRBD1 or TRBD2 (5 bases each). The CDR3 loop spans 16 amino acids. Trimming took 5 bases from V and 1 from J, leaving 18 bases between them. The germline gives CDR1 SGHAT, CDR2 FQNNGV. In DNA, the CDR3 is TGTGCCAGCAGCCCGCTGGTGGGGACGCGGTCCTACGAGCAGTACTTC. This translates into CASSPLVGTRSYEQYF.

This rearrangement joins TRBV14 to TRBJ2-7, with a weak D call TRBD2 (5 bases). The CDR3 is made up of 16 amino acids. The germline V gene encodes CDR1 SGHDN and CDR2 FVKESK. The V end lost 0 bases, the J end lost 3 bases, and 15 bases lay between the germline ends. CDR3 nucleotide sequence: TGTGCCAGCAGCCAAGATGTAGCGCCCAGGTACTACGAGCAGTACTTC. Translating gives CASSQDVAPRYYEQYF.

The V and J genes are TRBV5-1 and TRBJ2-7; no firm D call. The germline CDR1 and CDR2 sequences are SGHRS and YFSETQ. The ends were cut back, 0 bases at V and 0 bases at J, with 10 bases in the middle. CDR3 size: 15 residues. CDR3 sequence: CASSLEGANSYEQYF. The CDR3, as DNA: TGCGCCAGCAGCTTGGAGGGCGCCAACTCCTACGAGCAGTACTTC.

Written as DNA, the CDR3 is TGTGCCAGCACCATTACGGGTGTCTCTGGAAACACCATATATTTT. Its translation is CASTITGVSGNTIYF. The V gene is TRBV7-9, the J gene TRBJ1-3; D is unclear. There are 15 residues in the CDR3. CDR1 SEHNR and CDR2 FQNEAQ come from the germline V gene (reference sequence). The ends were cut back, 7 bases at V and 0 bases at J, with 13 bases in the middle.

CDR3 sequence (DNA): TGTGCCAGCAGCTTAGTAGGGTTCGGTGGGGCCGCGCAGTATTTT. It specifies CASSLVGFGGAAQYF. This chain uses TRBV7-9 with TRBJ2-3; TRBD1 might be the D (5 bases). Germline assignment: CDR1 SEHNR and CDR2 FQNEAQ (reference sequence). This CDR3 is 15 amino acids long. The germline V and J ends were trimmed by 1 base and 10 bases, with 18 bases remaining between them. The full variable domain, in which reference TRBV7-9 and TRBJ2-3 provide the parts outside the CDR3, is DTGVSQNPRHKITKRGQNVTFRCDPISEHNRLYWYRQTLGQGPEFLTYFQNEAQLEKSRLLSDRFSAERPKGSFSTLEIQRTEQGDSAMYLCASSLVGFGGAAQYFGPGTRLTVL.

The chain recombines TRBV7-6 with TRBJ2-2; the match to TRBD2 covers 10 bases. This CDR3 region has 16 residues. Per germline, CDR1 SGHVS and CDR2 FNYEAQ. V trimming: 5 bases; J trimming: 6 bases; junction bases outside the gene matches: 9. The CDR3 nucleotides read TGTGCCAGCAGCGTTATCGGGACTAGCGTGGCCGGGGAGCTGTTTTTT. Translating gives CASSVIGTSVAGELFF.

This chain uses TRBV4-1 with TRBJ2-7; D not resolved. Trimming cost V 3 bases and J 3 bases, with 9 bases left between them. There are 13 residues in the CDR3. CDR1 is MGHRA, CDR2 YSYEKL, per germline. Here the CDR3 reads CASSHQIGYEQYF. Here the CDR3 DNA reads TGCGCCAGCAGCCACCAAATAGGCTACGAGCAGTACTTC.

J is TRBJ1-4 and V is TRBV5-1; perhaps TRBD1 as D (5 bases). The CDR3 consists of 16 residues. V was clipped by 0 bases and J by 7 bases, with 16 bases between them. Looked up from germline, CDR1 is SGHRS and CDR2 is YFSETQ. The CDR3 protein is CASSLAAGAEGEKLFF. In nucleotides, the CDR3 is TGCGCCAGCAGCTTGGCCGCCGGGGCTGAGGGTGAAAAACTGTTTTTT. Full variable domain (outside the CDR3, taken from reference TRBV5-1 and TRBJ1-4): KAGVTQTPRYLIKTRGQQVTLSCSPISGHRSVSWYQQTPGQGLQFLFEYFSETQRNKGNFPGRFSGRQFSNSRSEMNVSTLELGDSALYLCASSLAAGAEGEKLFFGSGTQLSVL.

The chain carries TRBV15 and TRBJ1-2; TRBD1 matches at 7 bases. Germline-derived CDR1 and CDR2 are LNHNV and YYDKDF (reference sequence). The V gene end was trimmed by 3 bases and the J gene end by 6 bases; junction bases not matched to a gene: 19. The CDR3 extends over 18 amino acids. The CDR3 bases are TGTGCCACCAGCAGTTCCACCTCTACCGTCAGGGGGGGAGATGGCTACACCTTC. Amino acids: CATSSSTSTVRGGDGYTF.

This chain joins TRBV12-2 and TRBJ1-4; TRBD1, as called in the table, went unchecked against the DNA. TRBV12-2 is a listed pseudogene. This CDR3 region has 22 residues. The CDR3 DNA reads as TGTGCAAGTCGCTTAGAGTGTAGGTGGGGAATGGGACAGGAGGCAACTAATGAAAAACTGTTTTTT. Translated, it gives CASRLECRWGMGQEATNEKLFF.